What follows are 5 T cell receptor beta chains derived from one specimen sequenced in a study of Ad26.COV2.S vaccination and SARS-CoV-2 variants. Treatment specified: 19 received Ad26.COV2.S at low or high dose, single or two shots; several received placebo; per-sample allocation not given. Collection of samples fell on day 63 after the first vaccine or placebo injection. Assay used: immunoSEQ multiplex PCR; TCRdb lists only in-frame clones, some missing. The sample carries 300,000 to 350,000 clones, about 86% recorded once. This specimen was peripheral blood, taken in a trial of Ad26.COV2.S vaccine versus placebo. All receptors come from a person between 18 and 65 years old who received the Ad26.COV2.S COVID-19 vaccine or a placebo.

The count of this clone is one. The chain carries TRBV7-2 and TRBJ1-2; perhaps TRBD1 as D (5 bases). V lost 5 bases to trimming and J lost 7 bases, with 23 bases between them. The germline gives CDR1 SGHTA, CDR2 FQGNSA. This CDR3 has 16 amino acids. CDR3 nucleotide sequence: TGTGCCAGCAGCCCCGGGGGTGGGGCCCAGAAAGGTGGCTACACCTTC. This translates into CASSPGGGAQKGGYTF.

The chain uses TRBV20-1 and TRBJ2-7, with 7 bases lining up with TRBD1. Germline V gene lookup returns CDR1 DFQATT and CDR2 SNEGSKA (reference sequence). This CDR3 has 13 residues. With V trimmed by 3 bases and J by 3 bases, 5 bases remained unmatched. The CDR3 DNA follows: TGCAGTGCTAGTCGGGACAGCCACTACGAGCAGTACTTC. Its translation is CSASRDSHYEQYF.

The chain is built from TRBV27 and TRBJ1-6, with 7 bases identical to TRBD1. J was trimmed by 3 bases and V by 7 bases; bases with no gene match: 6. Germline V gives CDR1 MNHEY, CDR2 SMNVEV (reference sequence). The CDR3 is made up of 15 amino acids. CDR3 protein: CASKSGQNYNSPLHF. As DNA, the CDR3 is TGTGCCAGCAAGTCGGGACAGAACTATAATTCACCCCTCCACTTT.

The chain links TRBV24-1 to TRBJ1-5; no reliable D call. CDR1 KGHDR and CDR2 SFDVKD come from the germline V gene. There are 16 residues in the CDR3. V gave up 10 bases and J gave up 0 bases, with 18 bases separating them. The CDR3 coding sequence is TGTGCCACTTCACCGGGTTTCCCTTATAGCAATCAGCCCCAGCATTTT. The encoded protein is CATSPGFPYSNQPQHF.

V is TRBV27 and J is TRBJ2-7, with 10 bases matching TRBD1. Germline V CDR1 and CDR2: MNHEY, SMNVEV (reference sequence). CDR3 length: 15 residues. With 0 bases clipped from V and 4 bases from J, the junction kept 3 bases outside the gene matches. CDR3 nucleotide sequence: TGTGCCAGCAGTTTATCGGGGACAGGGGTGTACGAGCAGTACTTC. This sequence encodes CASSLSGTGVYEQYF.